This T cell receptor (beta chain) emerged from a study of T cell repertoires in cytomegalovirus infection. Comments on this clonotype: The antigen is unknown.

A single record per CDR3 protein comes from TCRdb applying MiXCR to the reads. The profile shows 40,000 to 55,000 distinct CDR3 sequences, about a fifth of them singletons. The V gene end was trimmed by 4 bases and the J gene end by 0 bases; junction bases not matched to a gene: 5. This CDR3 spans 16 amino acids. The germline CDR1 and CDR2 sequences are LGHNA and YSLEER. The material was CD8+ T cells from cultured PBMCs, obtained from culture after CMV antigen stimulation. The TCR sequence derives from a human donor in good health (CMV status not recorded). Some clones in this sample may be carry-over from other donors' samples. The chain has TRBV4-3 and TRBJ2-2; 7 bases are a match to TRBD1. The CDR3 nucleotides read TGCGCCAGCAGCCCCCGGACAGGCACGAACACCGGGGAGCTGTTTTTT. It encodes CASSPRTGTNTGELFF.